This T cell receptor beta chain was recorded in a study of blood T cell repertoires in COVID-19. Study as a whole: Donors in the United States, Italy and Spain gave samples during acute or convalescent COVID-19. In each case, the material was cDNA or gDNA derived from T cells, B-cell-depleted T cells, or PBMCs.

Original handling: Estimates of nucleated cell counts were drawn from the amplification of reference gene primers. Assay used: immunoSEQ multiplex PCR; TCRdb lists only in-frame clones, some missing. The V and J calls and clone size were taken over from that table, and D and trimming were inferred from the DNA. The sample includes some 83,000 clones, roughly 88% of them seen just once. The clonotype originates from a middle-aged man with active COVID-19. The sequencing input was peripheral blood.

The chain's CDR3 is CASSSGTSDTQYF. Written as DNA, the CDR3 is TGCGCCAGCAGCAGCGGGACCTCAGATACGCAGTATTTT. This sequence joins TRBV5-1 and TRBJ2-3; 7 bases match TRBD2. Unmatched junction bases numbered 3, after V lost 4 bases and J lost 4 bases. This CDR3 comprises 13 residues. From germline, CDR1 is SGHRS and CDR2 YFSETQ.